This T cell receptor (beta chain) was recorded in a study of human T cells and chemical hapten exposure. Across the whole study: The cohort included alopecia areata under or over 50% scalp, totalis and universalis.

In this sample, this clonotype turned up a few times. From germline, CDR1 is SGHTA and CDR2 FQGTGA. This CDR3 is 15 amino acids long. V lost 5 bases, J lost 6 bases, and 16 bases lay in between. Separate cDNA molecules received unique molecular identifiers, which the library attached to them. In the authors' methods: TCR counts had a median of about 100,000 per sample and spanned roughly 23,224 to 690,600. TCRdb processed the RACE reads anew with MiXCR; each CDR3 protein has one entry. The authors' filters were not applied to this entry. The sample carries 80,000 to 100,000 distinct CDR3 sequences, approximately 11% recorded once. Regarding time point: patch test 3, about 24 weeks after DPC sensitization. Documented treatment: therapeutic diphenylcyclopropenone sensitization with weekly scalp DPC. Total RNA was isolated from unfractionated whole blood.

This TCR came from a woman aged 25 to 45 with alopecia areata. Some clones in this sample may be carry-over from other donors' samples. This specimen was whole blood, taken in connection with sensitization to the hapten diphenylcyclopropenone (DPC). The J gene is TRBJ2-2, the V gene TRBV7-3; a possible D gene is TRBD2 (6 bases). The CDR3 DNA is TGTGCCAGCAGCCACCCGACTAGAGAACCCGGGGAGCTGTTTTTT. Translating gives CASSHPTREPGELFF.